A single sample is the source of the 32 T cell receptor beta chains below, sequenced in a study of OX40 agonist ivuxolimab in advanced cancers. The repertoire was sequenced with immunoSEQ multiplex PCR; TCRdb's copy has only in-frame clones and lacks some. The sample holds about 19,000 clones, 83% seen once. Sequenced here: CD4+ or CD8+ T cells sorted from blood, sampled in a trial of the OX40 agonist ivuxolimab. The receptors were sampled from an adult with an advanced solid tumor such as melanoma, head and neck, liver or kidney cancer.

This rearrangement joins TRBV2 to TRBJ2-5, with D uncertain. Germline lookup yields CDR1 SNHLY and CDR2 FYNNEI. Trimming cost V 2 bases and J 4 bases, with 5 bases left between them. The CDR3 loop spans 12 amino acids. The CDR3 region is CASSERRETQYF. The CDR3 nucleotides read TGTGCCAGCAGTGAAAGGCGAGAGACCCAGTACTTC.

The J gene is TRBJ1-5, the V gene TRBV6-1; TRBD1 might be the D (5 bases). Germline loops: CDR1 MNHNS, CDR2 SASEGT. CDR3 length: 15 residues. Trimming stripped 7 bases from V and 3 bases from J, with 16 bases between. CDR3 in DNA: TGTGCCAGCAACCCAGCGGAGGGGTTCAATCAGCCCCAGCATTTT. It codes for CASNPAEGFNQPQHF.

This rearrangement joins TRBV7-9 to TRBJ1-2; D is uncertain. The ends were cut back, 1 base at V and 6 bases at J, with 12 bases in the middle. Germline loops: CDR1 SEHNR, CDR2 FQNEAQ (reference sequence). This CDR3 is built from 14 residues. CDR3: CASSLGRTRNGYTF. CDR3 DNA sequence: TGTGCCAGCAGCTTAGGCAGGACTCGAAATGGCTACACCTTC.

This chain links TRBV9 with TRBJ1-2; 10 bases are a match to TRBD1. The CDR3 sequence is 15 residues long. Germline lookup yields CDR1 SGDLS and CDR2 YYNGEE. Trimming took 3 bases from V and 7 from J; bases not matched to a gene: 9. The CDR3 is CASSGGTGELGGYTF. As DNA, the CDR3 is TGTGCCAGCAGCGGAGGGACAGGGGAATTGGGTGGCTACACCTTC.

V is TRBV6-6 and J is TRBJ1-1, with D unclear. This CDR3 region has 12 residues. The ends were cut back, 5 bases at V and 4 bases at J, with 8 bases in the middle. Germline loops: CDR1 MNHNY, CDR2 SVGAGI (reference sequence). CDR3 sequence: CASSVGFTEAFF. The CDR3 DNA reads TGTGCCAGCAGTGTCGGTTTCACTGAAGCTTTCTTT.

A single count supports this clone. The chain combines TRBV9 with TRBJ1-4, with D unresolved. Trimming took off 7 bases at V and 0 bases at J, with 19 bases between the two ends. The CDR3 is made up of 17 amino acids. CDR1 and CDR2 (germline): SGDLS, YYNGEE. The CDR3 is CASAHPVKSTTNEKLFF. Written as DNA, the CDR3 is TGTGCCAGCGCCCACCCTGTCAAAAGTACAACTAATGAAAAACTGTTTTTT.

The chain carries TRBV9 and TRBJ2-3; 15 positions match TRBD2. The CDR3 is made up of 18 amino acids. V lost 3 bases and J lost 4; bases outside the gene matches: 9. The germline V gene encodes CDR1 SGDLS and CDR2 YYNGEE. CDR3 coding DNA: TGTGCCAGCAGCGGCCGGACTAGCGGGGGGGCGTTTCCAGATACGCAGTATTTT. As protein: CASSGRTSGGAFPDTQYF.

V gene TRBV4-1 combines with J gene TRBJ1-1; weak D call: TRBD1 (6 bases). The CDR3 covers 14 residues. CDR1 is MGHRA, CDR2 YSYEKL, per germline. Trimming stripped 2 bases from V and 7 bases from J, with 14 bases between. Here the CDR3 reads CASSQPTGFGEAFF. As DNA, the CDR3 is TGCGCCAGCAGCCAACCAACAGGGTTTGGTGAAGCTTTCTTT.

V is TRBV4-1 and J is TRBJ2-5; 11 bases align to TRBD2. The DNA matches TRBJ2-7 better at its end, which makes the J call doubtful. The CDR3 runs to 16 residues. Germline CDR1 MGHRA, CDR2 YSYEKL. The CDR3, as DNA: TGCGCCAGCAGCCAAGCGGGACTAGCGGTACCCTACGAGCAGTACTTC. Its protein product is CASSQAGLAVPYEQYF.

The CDR3 nucleotides are TGTGCCAGCAGTTACTCTCTAGAGGGCGAGCAGTACTTC. It yields the protein CASSYSLEGEQYF. The chain recombines TRBV6-6 with TRBJ2-7; D is perhaps TRBD2 (5 bases). Germline V gene sequence: CDR1 MNHNY, CDR2 SVGAGI (reference sequence). Trimming left V 0 bases short and J 6 bases short, with 9 bases between. The CDR3 spans 13 residues.

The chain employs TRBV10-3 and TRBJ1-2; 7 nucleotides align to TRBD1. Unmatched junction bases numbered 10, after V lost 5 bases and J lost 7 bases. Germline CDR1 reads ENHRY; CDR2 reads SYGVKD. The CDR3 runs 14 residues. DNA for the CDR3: TGTGCCATCAGTAACCCTCACAGGGGTTCTGGCTACACCTTC. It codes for CAISNPHRGSGYTF.

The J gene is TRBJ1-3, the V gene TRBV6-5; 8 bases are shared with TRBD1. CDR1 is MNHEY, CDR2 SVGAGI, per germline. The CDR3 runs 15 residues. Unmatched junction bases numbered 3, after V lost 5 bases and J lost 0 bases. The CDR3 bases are TGTGCCAGCAGTCAGGGGGCCCTCTCTGGAAACACCATATATTTT. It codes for CASSQGALSGNTIYF.

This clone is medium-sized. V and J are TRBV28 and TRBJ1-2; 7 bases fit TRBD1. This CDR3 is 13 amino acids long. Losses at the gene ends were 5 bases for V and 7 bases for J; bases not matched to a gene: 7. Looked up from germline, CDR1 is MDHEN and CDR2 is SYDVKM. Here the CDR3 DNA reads TGTGCCAGCAGTCCCAGGGGGGCAGGTGGCTACACCTTC. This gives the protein CASSPRGAGGYTF.

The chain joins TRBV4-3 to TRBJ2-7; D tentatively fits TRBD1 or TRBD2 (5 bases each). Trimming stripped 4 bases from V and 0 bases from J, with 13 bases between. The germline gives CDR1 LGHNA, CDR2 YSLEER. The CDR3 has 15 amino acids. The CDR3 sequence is CASSPTRDGSYEQYF. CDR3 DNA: TGCGCCAGCAGCCCTACCCGGGACGGCTCCTACGAGCAGTACTTC.

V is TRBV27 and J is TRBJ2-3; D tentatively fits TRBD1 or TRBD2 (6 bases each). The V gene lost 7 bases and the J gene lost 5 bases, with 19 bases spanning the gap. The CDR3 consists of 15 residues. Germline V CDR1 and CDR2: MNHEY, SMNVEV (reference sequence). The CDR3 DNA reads TGTGCCAGCACCACCTTGGGGGGCGTCAAAGATACGCAGTATTTT. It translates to CASTTLGGVKDTQYF.

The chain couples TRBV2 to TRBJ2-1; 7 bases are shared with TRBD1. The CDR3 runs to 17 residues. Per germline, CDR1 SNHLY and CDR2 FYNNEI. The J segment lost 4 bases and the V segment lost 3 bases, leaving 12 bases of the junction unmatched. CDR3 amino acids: CASSDPNRQGWYNEQFF. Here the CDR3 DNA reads TGTGCCAGCAGTGACCCTAATAGACAGGGCTGGTACAATGAGCAGTTCTTC.

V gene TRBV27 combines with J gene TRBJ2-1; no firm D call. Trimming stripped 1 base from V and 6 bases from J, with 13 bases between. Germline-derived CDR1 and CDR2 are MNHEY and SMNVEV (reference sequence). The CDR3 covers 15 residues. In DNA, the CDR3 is TGTGCCAGCAGTTTATTCGCACTCATAGGCAATGAGCAGTTCTTC. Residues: CASSLFALIGNEQFF.

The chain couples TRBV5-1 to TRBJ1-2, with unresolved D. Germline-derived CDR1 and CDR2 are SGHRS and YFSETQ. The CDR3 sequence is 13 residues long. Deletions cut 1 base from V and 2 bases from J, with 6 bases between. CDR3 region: CASSLNSNYGYTF. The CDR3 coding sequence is TGCGCCAGCAGCTTGAACAGCAACTATGGCTACACCTTC.

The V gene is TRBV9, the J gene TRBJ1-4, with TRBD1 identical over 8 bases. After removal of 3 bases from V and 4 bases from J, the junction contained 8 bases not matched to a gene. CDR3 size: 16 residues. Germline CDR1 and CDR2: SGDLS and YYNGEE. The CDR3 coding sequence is TGTGCCAGCAGCGAGGGTGGACAGGGCCTTAATGAAAAACTGTTTTTT. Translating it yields CASSEGGQGLNEKLFF.

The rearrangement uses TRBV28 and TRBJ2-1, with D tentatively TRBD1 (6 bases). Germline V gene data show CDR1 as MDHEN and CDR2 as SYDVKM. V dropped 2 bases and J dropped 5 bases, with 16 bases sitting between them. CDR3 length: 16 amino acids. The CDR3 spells CASSLSPPRTDNEQFF. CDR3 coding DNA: TGTGCCAGCAGTTTAAGCCCTCCGCGGACAGACAATGAGCAGTTCTTC.

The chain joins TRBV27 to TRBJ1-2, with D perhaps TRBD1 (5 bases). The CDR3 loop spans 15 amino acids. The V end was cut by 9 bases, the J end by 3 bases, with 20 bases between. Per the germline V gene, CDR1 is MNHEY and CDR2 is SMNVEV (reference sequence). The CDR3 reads CASYPLGGAYYGYTF. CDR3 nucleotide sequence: TGTGCCAGTTACCCCCTAGGCGGGGCCTACTATGGCTACACCTTC.

This CDR3 is CASSEAGSTDTQYF. For the CDR3, the DNA is TGTGCCAGCAGTGAGGCAGGCAGCACAGATACGCAGTATTTT. The chain carries TRBV27 and TRBJ2-3; D call uncertain. Trimming cost V 5 bases and J 0 bases, with 9 bases left between them. The CDR3 has 14 amino acids. Looked up from germline, CDR1 is MNHEY and CDR2 is SMNVEV (reference sequence).

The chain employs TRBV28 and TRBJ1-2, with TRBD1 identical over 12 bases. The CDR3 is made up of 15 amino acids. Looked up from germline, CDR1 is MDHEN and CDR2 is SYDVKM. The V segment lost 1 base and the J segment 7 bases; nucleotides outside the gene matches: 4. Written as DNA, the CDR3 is TGTGCCAGCAGTTTATTGGTGGGACAGGGGGCTGGCTACACCTTC. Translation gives CASSLLVGQGAGYTF.

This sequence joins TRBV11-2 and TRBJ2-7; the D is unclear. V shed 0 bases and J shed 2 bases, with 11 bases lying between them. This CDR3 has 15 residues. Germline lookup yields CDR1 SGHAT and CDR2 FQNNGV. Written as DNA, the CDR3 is TGTGCCAGCAGCTTAGATCTGGGCCCCGCCTACGAGCAGTACTTC. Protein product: CASSLDLGPAYEQYF.

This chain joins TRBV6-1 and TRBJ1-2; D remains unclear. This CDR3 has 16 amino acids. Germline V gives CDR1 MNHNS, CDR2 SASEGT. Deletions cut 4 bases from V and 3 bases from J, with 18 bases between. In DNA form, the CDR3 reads TGTGCCAGCAGTGCCAGAGTTAGCTACTACGACTATGGCTACACCTTC. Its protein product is CASSARVSYYDYGYTF.

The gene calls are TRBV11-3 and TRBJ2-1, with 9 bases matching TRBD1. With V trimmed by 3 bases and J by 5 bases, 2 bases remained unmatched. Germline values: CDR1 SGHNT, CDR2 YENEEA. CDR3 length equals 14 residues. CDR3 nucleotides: TGTGCCAGCAGCTTGACAGGGGGGAACAATGAGCAGTTCTTC. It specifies CASSLTGGNNEQFF.

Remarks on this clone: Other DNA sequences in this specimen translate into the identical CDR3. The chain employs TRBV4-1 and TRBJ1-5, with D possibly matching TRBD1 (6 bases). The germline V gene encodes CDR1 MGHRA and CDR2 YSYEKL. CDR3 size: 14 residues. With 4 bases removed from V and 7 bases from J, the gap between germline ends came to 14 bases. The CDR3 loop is CASSLGRGGQPQHF. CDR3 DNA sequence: TGCGCCAGCAGCCTCGGCAGGGGTGGACAGCCCCAGCATTTT.

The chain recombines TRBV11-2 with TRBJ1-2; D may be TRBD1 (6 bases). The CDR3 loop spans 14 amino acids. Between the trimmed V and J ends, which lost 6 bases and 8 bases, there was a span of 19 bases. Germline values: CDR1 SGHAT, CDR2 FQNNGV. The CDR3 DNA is TGTGCCAGCAGTTTACTCGGGACATTGGACGGCTACACCTTC. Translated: CASSLLGTLDGYTF.

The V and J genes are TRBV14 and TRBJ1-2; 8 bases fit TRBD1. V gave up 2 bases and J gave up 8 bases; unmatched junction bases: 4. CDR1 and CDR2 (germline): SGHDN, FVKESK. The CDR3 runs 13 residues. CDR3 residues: CASSQFRTGGYTF. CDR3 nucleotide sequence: TGTGCCAGCAGCCAATTTAGGACAGGGGGCTACACCTTC.

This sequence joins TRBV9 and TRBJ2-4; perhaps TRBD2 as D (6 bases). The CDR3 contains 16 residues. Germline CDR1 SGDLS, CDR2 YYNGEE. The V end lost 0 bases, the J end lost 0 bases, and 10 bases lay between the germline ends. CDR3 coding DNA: TGTGCCAGCAGCGTAGTGAGTAGCGGAGCCAAAAACATTCAGTACTTC. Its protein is CASSVVSSGAKNIQYF.

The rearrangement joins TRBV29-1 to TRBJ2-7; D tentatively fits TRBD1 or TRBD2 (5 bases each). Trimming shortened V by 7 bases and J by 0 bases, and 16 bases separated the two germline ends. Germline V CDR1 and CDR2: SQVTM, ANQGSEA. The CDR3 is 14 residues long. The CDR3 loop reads CSALLGTASYEQYF. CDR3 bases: TGCAGCGCTCTGTTAGGGACGGCCTCCTACGAGCAGTACTTC.

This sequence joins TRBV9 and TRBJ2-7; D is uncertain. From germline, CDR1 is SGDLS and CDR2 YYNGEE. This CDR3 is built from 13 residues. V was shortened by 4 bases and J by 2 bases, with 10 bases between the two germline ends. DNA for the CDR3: TGTGCCAGCAGCCCATCCGGCCCCTACGAGCAGTACTTC. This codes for CASSPSGPYEQYF.